What follows are 15 T cell receptor beta chains derived from one specimen sequenced in a study of Ad26.COV2.S vaccination and SARS-CoV-2 variants. Clones were read by immunoSEQ multiplex PCR, and TCRdb kept only the in-frame ones, dropping some. The repertoire holds approximately 350,000 clones, with about 83% as singletons. Treatment meaning: around 19 received Ad26.COV2.S at low or high dose, single or two shots; about 5 received placebo; per-sample allocation not given. Each sample was drawn 63 days after the first injection (of vaccine or placebo). The sequencing here drew on peripheral blood, taken in a trial of Ad26.COV2.S vaccine versus placebo. The receptors originated from a person between 18 and 65 years old who received the Ad26.COV2.S COVID-19 vaccine or a placebo.

The rearrangement uses TRBV19 and TRBJ1-6, with 11 positions matching TRBD1. The CDR3 contains 15 residues. Germline V gene sequence: CDR1 LNHDA, CDR2 SQIVND (reference sequence). V lost 6 bases and J lost 9; bases outside the gene matches: 7. CDR3 bases: TGTGCCAGTAGAAACCCCGGGACAGGGGGTTCACCCCTCCACTTT. Translating it yields CASRNPGTGGSPLHF.

This chain joins TRBV15 and TRBJ1-2; unclear D gene. Trimming cost V 1 base and J 4 bases, with 7 bases left between them. CDR3 size: 13 residues. CDR1 is LNHNV, CDR2 YYDKDF, per germline (reference sequence). CDR3 region: CATSRAASYGYTF. The DNA for the CDR3 is TGTGCCACCAGCAGAGCGGCCAGCTATGGCTACACCTTC.

The gene calls are TRBV6-5 and TRBJ2-7; D is uncertain. CDR1 is MNHEY, CDR2 SVGAGI, per germline. V was pared by 6 bases and J by 2 bases, with 17 bases between. This CDR3 is built from 15 residues. This CDR3 is CASSPGRSLAYEQYF. Written as DNA, the CDR3 is TGTGCCAGCAGCCCAGGTCGATCCCTGGCCTACGAGCAGTACTTC.

This clone was detected once. The genes are TRBV19 and TRBJ1-2; D unresolved. This CDR3 spans 11 amino acids. Germline loops: CDR1 LNHDA, CDR2 SQIVND (reference sequence). V lost 4 bases and J lost 7, with 7 bases in between. CDR3 nucleotide sequence: TGTGCCAGTAGTACATATCCTGGCTACACCTTC. This encodes CASSTYPGYTF.

The chain has TRBV2 and TRBJ1-6, with TRBD1 as a possible D gene (5 bases). The CDR3 is made up of 15 amino acids. Per germline, CDR1 SNHLY and CDR2 FYNNEI. The V gene lost 6 bases and the J gene lost 14 bases, with 23 bases spanning the gap. The CDR3: CASRVSGTFRGTLHF. CDR3 DNA: TGTGCCAGCAGGGTCTCCGGGACCTTTCGGGGAACCCTCCACTTT.

The rearrangement joins TRBV28 to TRBJ1-2; D is possibly TRBD1 (5 bases). CDR1 and CDR2 (germline): MDHEN, SYDVKM. The CDR3 runs 12 residues. Trimming pared 2 bases from V and 4 bases from J, leaving 5 bases between. CDR3 residues: CASSLTGYGYTF. CDR3 coding DNA: TGTGCCAGCAGTTTAACAGGCTATGGCTACACCTTC.

This clone has just a few counts. The V and J genes are TRBV18 and TRBJ1-5; 7 bases are a match to TRBD1. Germline trimming cut 2 bases from V and 6 bases from J; bases unmatched to any gene: 4. Germline V gene lookup returns CDR1 KGHSH and CDR2 LQKENI. The CDR3 length is 14 residues. CDR3 nucleotide sequence: TGTGCCAGCTCACCAGCGGCAGGGGGTCAGCCCCAGCATTTT. This translates into CASSPAAGGQPQHF.

This rearrangement joins TRBV4-1 to TRBJ1-1; 11 bases are shared with TRBD1. The V gene's germline CDR1 is MGHRA and CDR2 YSYEKL. Unmatched junction bases numbered 15, after V lost 1 base and J lost 8 bases. This CDR3 comprises 18 residues. CDR3 residues: CASSQAVSGQGASWEAFF. CDR3 nucleotides: TGCGCCAGCAGCCAAGCAGTAAGCGGACAGGGGGCTTCGTGGGAAGCTTTCTTT.

The rearrangement links TRBV24-1 to TRBJ2-7; D gene ambiguous. Germline loops: CDR1 KGHDR, CDR2 SFDVKD. This CDR3 is built from 12 residues. Trimming removed 0 bases at V and 5 bases at J, with 4 bases between. As DNA, the CDR3 is TGTGCCACCAGTGATTTGTCGAACGAGCAGTACTTC. Translated: CATSDLSNEQYF.

The chain is built from TRBV19 and TRBJ2-6; D is possibly TRBD1 (6 bases). V lost 7 bases to trimming and J lost 2 bases, with 9 bases between them. Germline V gives CDR1 LNHDA, CDR2 SQIVND (reference sequence). There are 14 residues in the CDR3. The CDR3 sequence: CASIRTAGANVLTF. The CDR3 DNA reads TGTGCCAGTATTCGGACAGCTGGGGCCAACGTCCTGACTTTC.

This clone was counted a single time. The chain combines TRBV6-7 with TRBJ2-7; possible D gene TRBD2, 6 bases. TRBV6-7 carries the ORF label, with uncertain function. V was trimmed by 0 bases and J by 2 bases, leaving 8 bases between them. CDR3 length: 14 residues. The CDR3, as DNA: TGTGCCAGCAGTTACTCACCGGGAGCCTACGAGCAGTACTTC. It yields the protein CASSYSPGAYEQYF.

The genes are TRBV2 and TRBJ2-3; D remains ambiguous. With 3 bases removed from V and 1 base from J, the gap between germline ends came to 14 bases. This CDR3 has 16 amino acids. Germline values: CDR1 SNHLY, CDR2 FYNNEI. CDR3 sequence: CASSDEANLRTDTQYF. DNA for the CDR3: TGTGCCAGCAGTGATGAGGCTAACCTCCGCACAGATACGCAGTATTTT.

CDR3 nucleotides: TGTGCCAGCAGAGACCAGGGTAGCTCCTACAATGAGCAGTTCTTC. Translating it yields CASRDQGSSYNEQFF. The genes are TRBV2 and TRBJ2-1, with D perhaps matching TRBD1 (5 bases). Trimming took 6 bases from V and 0 from J, leaving 12 bases between them. The CDR3 covers 15 residues. The germline gives CDR1 SNHLY, CDR2 FYNNEI.

The chain joins TRBV5-1 to TRBJ1-2; TRBD1 is a possible D gene (6 bases). Between the trimmed V and J ends, which lost 0 bases and 3 bases, there was a span of 12 bases. The germline V gene has CDR1 SGHRS and CDR2 YFSETQ. The length of the CDR3 is 15 residues. CDR3 sequence reads: CASSLVQGGDYGYTF. The DNA for the CDR3 is TGCGCCAGCAGCTTGGTACAGGGAGGGGACTATGGCTACACCTTC.

The V and J genes are TRBV7-9 and TRBJ1-1, with 8 positions matching TRBD1. The CDR3 has 14 residues. Trimming removed 6 bases from V and 0 bases from J; junction bases left unmatched: 3. The germline V gene has CDR1 SEHNR and CDR2 FQNEAQ (reference sequence). The CDR3 DNA reads as TGTGCCAGCAGAAGACAGGGGCTGAACACTGAAGCTTTCTTT. Amino acid sequence: CASRRQGLNTEAFF.